The clone carrying this T cell receptor (beta chain) has just a few counts. The target antigen is unknown. The CDR3 runs to 15 residues. J lost 10 bases, V lost 4 bases, and 14 bases had no gene match. Per germline, CDR1 MGHRA and CDR2 YSYEKL. MiXCR was run by TCRdb on the 5' RACE reads, yielding one entry per CDR3 protein. The sample yields some 13,000 distinct CDR3 sequences, 30% to 40% seen once. These data originate in a study of T cell repertoires and leukemia-associated antigens. Study at large: Each sample gave roughly 3 to 5.0 million effective reads.

Findings and caveats of the study: No direct test of specificity or function was done for expanded clones. No significant group difference appeared in Vbeta, Jbeta or VDJ counts.

Without fetal bovine serum, CD3+ T cells were rested overnight. The sequencing sample was made of CD3+ T cells sorted from blood and cultured. The chain joins TRBV4-1 to TRBJ1-1; 8 nucleotides align to TRBD1. The receptor's source is a female donor in good health. CDR3 coding DNA: TGCGCCAGCAGCCGCGAACTTAAAACAGGGGGAGGAGCTTTCTTT. This codes for CASSRELKTGGGAFF.